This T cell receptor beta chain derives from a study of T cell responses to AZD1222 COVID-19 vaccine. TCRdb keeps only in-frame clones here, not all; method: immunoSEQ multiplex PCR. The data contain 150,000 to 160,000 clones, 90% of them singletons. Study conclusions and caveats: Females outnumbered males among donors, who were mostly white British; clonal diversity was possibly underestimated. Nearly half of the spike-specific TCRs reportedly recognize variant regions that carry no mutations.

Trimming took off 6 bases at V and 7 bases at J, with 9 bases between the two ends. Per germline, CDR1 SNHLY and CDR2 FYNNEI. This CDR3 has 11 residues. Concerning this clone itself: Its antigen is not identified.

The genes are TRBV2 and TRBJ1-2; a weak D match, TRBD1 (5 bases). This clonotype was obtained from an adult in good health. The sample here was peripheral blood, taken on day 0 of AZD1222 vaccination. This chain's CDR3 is CASRQQGGYTF. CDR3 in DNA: TGTGCCAGCAGACAGCAGGGTGGCTACACCTTC.